This entry lists 12 T cell receptor beta chains sequenced from one sample in a study of blood T cell repertoires in COVID-19. Data came from immunoSEQ multiplex PCR; TCRdb stores just in-frame clones and leaves some out. The sample includes more than 50,000 clones, more than 60% seen only once; the top ten take over 11%. The sample comprised peripheral blood. The receptors were gathered from a woman between 70 and 85 years old with acute or convalescent COVID-19.

Within the sample, this clone is medium-sized. This rearrangement joins TRBV6-5 to TRBJ1-5; D possibly corresponds to TRBD1 (6 bases). CDR3 size: 15 residues. The V gene's germline CDR1 is MNHEY and CDR2 SVGAGI. The V and J ends lost 8 bases and 2 bases respectively, with 16 bases between them. This CDR3 is CASGSGGSGNQPQHF. DNA for the CDR3: TGTGCCAGCGGTTCTGGGGGCAGTGGCAATCAGCCCCAGCATTTT.

V and J are TRBV12-3 or TRBV12-4 and TRBJ1-6, with D maybe TRBD1 (5 bases). V was trimmed by 6 bases and J by 9 bases, leaving 9 bases between them. The CDR3 covers 12 residues. CDR3 sequence: CASSFRGSPLHF. The CDR3 DNA reads as TGTGCCAGCAGCTTTAGGGGTTCACCCCTCCACTTT.

The chain uses TRBV3-1 (or the pseudogene TRBV3-2) and TRBJ1-2; TRBD1 is a possible D gene (5 bases). The CDR3 is 12 residues long. CDR1 is LGHDT and CDR2 is YNNKEL in the germline V gene (reference sequence). V lost 5 bases, J lost 7 bases, and 11 bases lay in between. The CDR3 sequence: CASSAGGPGYTF. In DNA, the CDR3 is TGTGCCAGCAGCGCCGGGGGTCCTGGCTACACCTTC.

The chain recombines TRBV10-3 with TRBJ1-2; D unclear. The germline V gene has CDR1 ENHRY and CDR2 SYGVKD. This CDR3 is built from 12 residues. With 8 bases removed from V and 9 bases from J, the gap between germline ends came to 16 bases. The CDR3 nucleotides are TGTGCCATCTCCACCGGCCCTAGTAGCTACACCTTC. Protein product: CAISTGPSSYTF.

This chain joins TRBV12-5 and TRBJ2-7, with D tentatively TRBD2 (6 bases). CDR1 is LGHNT, CDR2 FRNRAP, per germline. The CDR3 has 12 amino acids. Trimming pared 6 bases from V and 7 bases from J, leaving 13 bases between. CDR3: CASGLGGLEQYF. The CDR3 coding sequence is TGTGCTAGTGGACTGGGGGGTCTGGAGCAGTACTTC.

V and J are TRBV19 and TRBJ2-6; D perhaps matches TRBD2 (5 bases). Trimming cost V 7 bases and J 2 bases, with 9 bases left between them. CDR1 and CDR2 from the germline V gene are LNHDA and SQIVND (reference sequence). The CDR3 runs 14 residues. The CDR3 sequence: CASNSRAGANVLTF. Written as DNA, the CDR3 is TGTGCCAGTAACTCGAGGGCTGGGGCCAACGTCCTGACTTTC.

The rearrangement joins TRBV6-1 to TRBJ1-2; 9 bases match TRBD1. The ends lost 7 bases at V and 7 bases at J; junction bases unmatched: 10. In germline, CDR1 is MNHNS, CDR2 SASEGT. The CDR3 covers 14 residues. The CDR3 coding sequence is TGTGCCAGCAAGGGGACAGGGCAAGGACCTGGCTACACCTTC. It codes for CASKGTGQGPGYTF.

The chain combines TRBV5-1 with TRBJ2-1, with 9 bases lining up with TRBD2. This CDR3 has 15 amino acids. The junction had 10 bases not matched to a gene; V was cut back by 8 bases and J by 4 bases. Looked up from germline, CDR1 is SGHRS and CDR2 is YFSETQ. The CDR3 nucleotides are TGCGCCAGTGCGGGGGGGGCCCCCTTTTACAATGAGCAGTTCTTC. It yields the protein CASAGGAPFYNEQFF.

There are a few counts of this clone. The chain uses TRBV18 and TRBJ2-3, with 10 bases identical to TRBD1. Unmatched junction bases numbered 7, after V lost 6 bases and J lost 4 bases. Germline CDR1 reads KGHSH; CDR2 reads LQKENI. CDR3 length: 15 amino acids. CDR3 protein: CASSLTGGWADTQYF. The CDR3 DNA follows: TGTGCCAGCTCCTTGACAGGGGGCTGGGCAGATACGCAGTATTTT.

CDR3 amino acids: CASSRDYNEQFF. The CDR3 nucleotides read TGTGCCAGCAGCCGAGACTACAATGAGCAGTTCTTC. The V gene is TRBV6-5, the J gene TRBJ2-1; no clear D gene. The CDR3 spans 12 residues. CDR1 and CDR2 from the germline V gene are MNHEY and SVGAGI. Trimming cost V 6 bases and J 3 bases, with 6 bases left between them.

This clone was counted between two and nine times. The chain recombines TRBV7-9 with TRBJ1-2, with D possibly TRBD1 on 6 matching bases. This CDR3 contains 14 residues. CDR1 is SEHNR and CDR2 is FQNEAQ in the germline V gene (reference sequence). The V and J ends lost 5 bases and 4 bases respectively, with 14 bases between them. CDR3 protein: CASSRFDRLYGYTF. The DNA of the CDR3 is TGTGCCAGCAGCCGATTTGACAGGCTCTATGGCTACACCTTC.

The chain uses TRBV11-2 and TRBJ2-1; D call uncertain. The CDR3 sequence is 14 residues long. The V and J ends lost 4 bases and 0 bases respectively, with 7 bases between them. In germline, CDR1 is SGHAT, CDR2 FQNNGV. The CDR3 nucleotides read TGTGCCAGCAGCTCCATAGCCTCCTACAATGAGCAGTTCTTC. Residues: CASSSIASYNEQFF. Complete variable domain (other parts from reference TRBV11-2 and TRBJ2-1): EAGVAQSPRYKIIEKRQSVAFWCNPISGHATLYWYQQILGQGPKLLIQFQNNGVVDDSQLPKDRFSAERLKGVDSTLKIQPAKLEDSAVYLCASSSIASYNEQFFGPGTRLTVL.